This T cell receptor (beta chain) was identified during a study of CD8 T cells in ankylosing spondylitis. This clonotype occurred a few times. Its antigen remains unknown. The CDR3 consists of 13 residues. The germline V and J ends were trimmed by 2 bases and 4 bases, with 7 bases remaining between them. Germline CDR1 is SGHRS and CDR2 is YFSETQ. Regarding the study as a whole: Earlier authors reported some of these motif variants in reactive arthritis synovial fluid and blood. Seemingly characteristic of ankylosing spondylitis blood was a TCR beta motif consisting of fewer than 10 highly homologous variants. As reported, disease-linked clones showed significant enrichment in matched ankylosing spondylitis synovial fluid.

Making the TCR beta libraries involved quantitative 5'-RACE with molecular barcodes. One entry per CDR3 protein results from TCRdb running MiXCR on the 5' RACE reads. Among approximately 60,000 distinct CDR3 sequences listed, 6.2% were seen once. The sequence was obtained from a male donor with ankylosing spondylitis. Sample: synovial fluid, either unsorted or a sorted T cell fraction (not recorded which). The chain has TRBV5-1 and TRBJ2-1; no firm D call. As DNA, the CDR3 is TGCGCCAGCAGCTTTACCGATTACAATGAGCAGTTCTTC. This codes for CASSFTDYNEQFF.